This T cell receptor (beta chain) emerged from a study of T-cell reconstitution after alpha-beta-depleted transplantation in children. The V gene's germline CDR1 is LGHNA and CDR2 YSLEER. V shed 4 bases and J 7 bases; nucleotides not matched to a gene: 12. This CDR3 comprises 16 residues. TCRbeta library construction was performed incorporating unique molecular identifiers. TCRdb re-called the PCR reads with MiXCR, one entry per CDR3 protein. The table includes 200,000 to 300,000 distinct CDR3 sequences, about 12% detected once. Many counts were recorded for this clonotype. The specimen comprised PBMCs from the stem cell graft donor, sampled from the stem cell graft. The rearrangement links TRBV4-3 to TRBJ1-2, with 10 bases aligning to TRBD1. This receptor was obtained from a human donor who donated a stem cell graft to a child with acute lymphoblastic leukemia. This CDR3 is CASSPGTGESIGGYTF. Written as DNA, the CDR3 is TGCGCCAGCAGCCCCGGGACAGGGGAATCAATCGGTGGCTACACCTTC.